The rows below give T cell receptor beta chains drawn from one sample of a study of control samples from healthy donors and cancer patients. Produced via immunoSEQ multiplex PCR; TCRdb's table is partial and in-frame only. The sample contains 140,000 to 150,000 clones, more than 90% of which appear only once. Sequencing was performed on blood. These receptors came from a man aged 25-45 years in good health. CDR3s include the opening cysteine and the closing phenylalanine or tryptophan.

len | j_gene | v_gene | CDR3aa
14 | TRBJ2-7 | TRBV30 | CAWSYLGQGNEQYF
15 | TRBJ2-3 | TRBV19 | CASAQARGATDTQYF
15 | TRBJ1-1 | TRBV14 | CASSQRTVMNTEAFF
17 | TRBJ1-2 | TRBV29-1 | CSVEAGRAGKGNYGYTF
14 | - | TRBV10-3 | CAISEARTTYEQYF
17 | TRBJ1-3 | TRBV3-1/TRBV3-2 | CASSQDRASRDRNTIYF
13 | TRBJ1-1 | TRBV7-3 | CASSEGGGTEAFF
15 | TRBJ1-1 | TRBV21-1 | CASRRGPGQNTEAFF
14 | TRBJ1-2 | TRBV12-5 | CASGPDPGYGGYTF
13 | TRBJ1-1 | TRBV29-1 | CSADLGFLSEAFF
17 | TRBJ2-6 | TRBV6-4 | CASSETGEGSGANVLTF
15 | TRBJ2-1 | TRBV2 | CASSDALGQINEQFF
13 | TRBJ2-1 | TRBV10-3 | CAISGTGDNEQFF
13 | TRBJ2-7 | TRBV12-3/TRBV12-4 | CASSSNRGPEQYF
16 | TRBJ2-3 | TRBV4-1 | CASSQVPEGGTDTQYF
17 | TRBJ2-7 | TRBV28 | CASSSHGGPRSSYEQYF
14 | TRBJ1-5 | TRBV7-9 | CASSSGQGNQPQHF
18 | TRBJ2-3 | TRBV2 | CASSEHLAGGPRTDTQYF
13 | TRBJ2-5 | TRBV24-1 | CATSMAGWETQYF
17 | TRBJ1-4 | TRBV5-5 | CASSLASYTDTNEKLFF
16 | TRBJ2-1 | TRBV29-1 | CSVDNPQGATYNEQFF
15 | TRBJ2-1 | TRBV11-2 | CASSLEPNLNNEQFF
17 | TRBJ2-3 | TRBV27 | CASSSIFSGVGTDTQYF
19 | TRBJ2-3 | TRBV5-1 | CASRSGLVLELGPVETQYF
14 | TRBJ2-3 | TRBV5-1 | CASSEGSDLDTQYF
17 | TRBJ2-2 | TRBV9 | CASSERGTSGLEGELFF
12 | TRBJ2-7 | TRBV10-3 | CAISVGGSEQYF
12 | TRBJ1-2 | TRBV24-1 | CAVQGADYGYTF
15 | TRBJ2-3 | TRBV6-5 | CASRQPRTSTDTQYF
16 | TRBJ2-5 | TRBV6-1 | CASSEGAGGRQETQYF